The rows below give T cell receptor beta chains drawn from one sample of a study of vaccination effects on CD4 cells after COVID-19. Produced via immunoSEQ multiplex PCR; TCRdb's table is partial and in-frame only. The sample yields 20,000 or so clones, about 74% seen once. No antigen is known for these receptors. This sample comprised CD4+ T cells from PBMCs cultured with SARS-CoV-2 spike peptides, obtained before COVID-19 vaccination. The source of these receptors is a human donor who had a prior SARS-CoV-2 infection. The conserved cysteine and the conserved F or W are not part of the CDR3 here. A row's size may be missing; if present it is once, few, many or a size class.

j_call v_call clone_size cdr3_length cdr3_aa
TRBJ1-6 TRBV6-4 NA 12 ASSEQGAGSPLH
TRBJ2-3 TRBV4-3 few 12 ATLKTSGTDTQY
TRBJ2-1 TRBV9 NA 12 ASSVGGTYNEQF
TRBJ2-7 TRBV5-1 NA 12 ASSLDGWDYEQY
TRBJ1-5 TRBV30 NA 12 AWSRPKPDQPQH
TRBJ1-6 TRBV6-5 once 12 ASRRQSYDSPLH
TRBJ2-7 TRBV10-3 once 12 AISDRGFVYEQY
TRBJ1-1 TRBV27 NA 11 ASSALMNTEAF
TRBJ2-1 TRBV24-1 NA 12 ATGRTSGGNEQF
TRBJ2-5 TRBV6-2/TRBV6-3 NA 14 ASSYSIGLAIETQY
TRBJ2-6 TRBV19 NA 12 ASLPQAGANVLT
TRBJ2-7 TRBV9 medium-sized 15 ASSPQAGQGSSYEQY
TRBJ2-2 TRBV5-1 NA 14 ASSAAAGGADGELF
TRBJ2-3 TRBV5-1 NA 14 ASSLVRGTGTDTQY
TRBJ2-5 TRBV7-3 NA 13 ASSLQPSGSETQY
TRBJ1-4 TRBV6-5 NA 11 ASSPLFGEKLF
TRBJ2-1 TRBV5-1 NA 13 ASSLQGQGVDEQF
TRBJ2-5 TRBV6-2/TRBV6-3 NA 14 ASSYSAGVYRETQY
TRBJ2-3 TRBV5-1 NA 12 ASSLEGGTDTQY
TRBJ2-1 TRBV2 few 14 ASRAWTSGRPNEQF
TRBJ1-1 TRBV2 NA 11 ASRENRDREAF
TRBJ2-7 TRBV6-5 NA 10 ASVLQGYEQY
TRBJ2-2 TRBV6-5 NA 13 ASRAGQGSPGELF
TRBJ1-6 TRBV19 NA 13 ASSRQGSSNSPLH
TRBJ1-2 TRBV2 once 11 ASSALQGEGYT
TRBJ2-2 TRBV25-1 NA 12 ASSEARPPGELF
TRBJ2-1 TRBV11-3 NA 14 ASSARSGRGPNEQF
TRBJ1-5 TRBV10-3 few 12 AISRQDSNQPQH
TRBJ2-3 TRBV4-3 NA 16 ASSQAGTSGILAYTQY
TRBJ1-3 TRBV11-3 NA 11 ASSSLPGNTIY
TRBJ2-6 TRBV4-1 large 14 ASSQVVWSGANVLT
TRBJ2-6 TRBV7-2 NA 12 ASSAASGANVLT
TRBJ2-1 TRBV5-1 NA 16 ASSTGTSGLPTYNEQF
TRBJ2-1 TRBV9 NA 12 ASSLGLAYNEQF
TRBJ2-1 TRBV19 once 11 ASSTQGSNEQF
TRBJ2-6 TRBV2 NA 15 ASSGNLDTSGANVLT
TRBJ2-2 TRBV2 NA 13 ASSDLAGVSGELF
TRBJ1-5 TRBV6-1 NA 18 ASSEVHWGLVGYSNQPQH
TRBJ1-2 TRBV30 medium-sized 12 AWRTQGALYGYT
TRBJ2-7 TRBV5-1 NA 13 ASSLGDSAFYEQY
TRBJ1-2 TRBV6-5 NA 13 ASRGQGLANYGYT
TRBJ2-2 TRBV7-2 few 14 ASSPGTFSTTGELF
TRBJ1-1 TRBV5-1 NA 13 ASSGDRAMNTEAF
TRBJ2-5 TRBV5-1 NA 12 ASSLSRTKGTQY
TRBJ2-2 TRBV7-8 NA 14 ASSRSRLRLPGELF
TRBJ1-1 TRBV7-2 NA 14 ASTNLTTGRNTEAF
TRBJ1-2 TRBV5-1 few 12 ASSYETPNYGYT
TRBJ2-7 TRBV16 NA 11 ASSQQPDYEQY
TRBJ1-2 TRBV18 NA 15 ASSPSWTGGAHYGYT